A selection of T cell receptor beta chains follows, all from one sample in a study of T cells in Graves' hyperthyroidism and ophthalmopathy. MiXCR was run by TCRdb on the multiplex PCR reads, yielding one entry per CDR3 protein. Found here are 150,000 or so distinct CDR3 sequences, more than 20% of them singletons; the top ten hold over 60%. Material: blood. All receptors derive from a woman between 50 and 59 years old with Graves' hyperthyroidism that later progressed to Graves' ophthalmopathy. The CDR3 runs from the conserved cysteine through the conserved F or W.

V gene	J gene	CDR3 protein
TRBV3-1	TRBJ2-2	CASSLHHQGTGELFF
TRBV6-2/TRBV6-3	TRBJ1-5	CASSYSGAGDRNQPQHF
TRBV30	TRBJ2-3	CAWSVFTGRATDTQYF
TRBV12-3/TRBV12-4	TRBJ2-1	CASSLVTSGSGSKGEQFF
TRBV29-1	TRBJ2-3	CSVELAGDTQYF
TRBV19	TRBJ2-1	CASSIKGVSYNEQFF
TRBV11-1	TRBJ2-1	CASSIPGQFYEQFF
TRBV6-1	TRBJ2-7	CATRRGREAHYEQYF
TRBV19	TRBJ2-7	CASSITDISYEQYF
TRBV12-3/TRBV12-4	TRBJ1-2	CASSFRGAGDGYTF
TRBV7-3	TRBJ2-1	CASSVRGTTGGSEQFF
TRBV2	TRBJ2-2	CASSGNLLAGPTGELFF
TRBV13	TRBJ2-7	CASSLFSGETYEQYF
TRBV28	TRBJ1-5	CASRRTGVFSNQPQHF
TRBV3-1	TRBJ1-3	CASSQAGAGNTIYF
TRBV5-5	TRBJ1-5	CASSFRGDSSNNQPQHF
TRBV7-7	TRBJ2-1	CASSLAKGSEQFF
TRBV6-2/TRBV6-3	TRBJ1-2	CASSRWTNYGYTF
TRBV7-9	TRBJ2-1	CASSPRDLYNEQFF
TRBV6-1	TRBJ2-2	CASSPPPWTGLPGELFF
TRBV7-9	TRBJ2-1	CASSLAGGKREQFF
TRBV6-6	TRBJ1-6	CASSYGSGLDSPLHF
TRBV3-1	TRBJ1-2	CASSPGQGAGYGYTF
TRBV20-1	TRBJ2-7	CSAEGTTIYEQYF
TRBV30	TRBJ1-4	CAWRREGGLNEKLFF
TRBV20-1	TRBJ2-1	CSAVPTSGRSGEQFF
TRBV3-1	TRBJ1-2	CASSHQTGGSYTF
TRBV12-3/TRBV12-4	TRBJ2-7	CASSLSGLGEQYF
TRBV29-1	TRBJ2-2	CSARLNTGELFF
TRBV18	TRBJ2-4	CASSPAKGLALQYF
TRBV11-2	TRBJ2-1	CASSLDLAGVFRGSYNEQFF
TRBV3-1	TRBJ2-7	CASSPLLTGSGSLVEQYF
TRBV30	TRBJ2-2	CAWGYTGELFF
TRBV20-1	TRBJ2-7	CSARDWGSGISPEQYF
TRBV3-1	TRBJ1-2	CASSRGSSAAGGGYTF
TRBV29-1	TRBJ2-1	CSVERRNRGATNEQFF
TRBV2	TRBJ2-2	CASRVAGGGTGELFF
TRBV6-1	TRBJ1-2	CASSLYGYTF
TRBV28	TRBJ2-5	CASKRRRDTTPGETQYF
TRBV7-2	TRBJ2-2	CASSLDGLAGTGELFF
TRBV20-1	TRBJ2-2	CSASRLAGATGELFF
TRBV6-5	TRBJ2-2	CASSYSEGFGELFF
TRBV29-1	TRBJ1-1	CSASLSGNTGAFF
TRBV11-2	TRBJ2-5	CASSLKLQTQYF
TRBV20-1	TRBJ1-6	CSAGGVGTGTSPLHF
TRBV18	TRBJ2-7	CASSPKGLAGSYEQCF
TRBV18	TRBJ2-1	CASCSKTSNNEQFF
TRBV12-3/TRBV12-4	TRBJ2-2	CASRGRLEAGELFF
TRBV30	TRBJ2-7	CAWSSGTGSYEQYF
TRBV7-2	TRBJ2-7	CASSLVFSGTYEQYF
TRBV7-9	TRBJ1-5	CASSPGQHQPQHF
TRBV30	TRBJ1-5	CASQGGDNQPQHF
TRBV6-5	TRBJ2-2	CASSRQGGTGELFF
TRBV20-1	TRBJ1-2	CRAAGFNYGYTF